This paragraph covers one T cell receptor (beta chain) sequence. Its antigen remains unidentified. The data are from a study of long-term antiretroviral therapy in people with HIV. Background on the study: It was about a decade before the 2015 immediate-ART recommendation that the earliest samples were taken. Study-wide results and caveats: Post-ART samples showed increased diversity that remained below transplant donor control levels. For ART adherence, viral resistance and therapy changes, no data were available. Repertoires with HIV possessed tighter CDR3 length spans than those of controls.

immunoSEQ v3.0 was run at survey level. The assay was immunoSEQ multiplex PCR, and TCRdb's table has in-frame clones only and misses some. The table includes about 30,000 clones, approximately 94% detected once. Germline V gives CDR1 MNHEY, CDR2 SMNVEV (reference sequence). The CDR3 consists of 13 residues. Trimming took off 2 bases at V and 4 bases at J, with 8 bases between the two ends. V and J are TRBV27 and TRBJ1-2, with D uncertain. Here the sequenced sample was unsorted PBMCs, taken more than 7.3 years after starting antiretroviral therapy. The TCR comes from a man over 45 with HIV. CDR3 coding DNA: TGTGCCAGCAGTTTAAGGTTAGGCTATGGCTACACCTTC. It encodes CASSLRLGYGYTF.